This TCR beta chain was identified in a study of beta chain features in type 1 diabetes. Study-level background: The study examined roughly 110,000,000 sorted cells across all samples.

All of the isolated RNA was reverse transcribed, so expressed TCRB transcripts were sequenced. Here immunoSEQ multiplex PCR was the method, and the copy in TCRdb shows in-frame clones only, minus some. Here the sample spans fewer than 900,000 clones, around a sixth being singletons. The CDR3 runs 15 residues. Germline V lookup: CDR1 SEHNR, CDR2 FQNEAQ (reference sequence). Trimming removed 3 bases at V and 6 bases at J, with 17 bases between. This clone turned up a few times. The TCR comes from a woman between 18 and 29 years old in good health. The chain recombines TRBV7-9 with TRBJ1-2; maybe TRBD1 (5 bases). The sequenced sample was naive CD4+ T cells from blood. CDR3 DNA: TGTGCCAGCAGCTTGAGAGAGAGTGGAGGGGATGGCTACACCTTC. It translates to CASSLRESGGDGYTF.